The 6 T cell receptor beta chains below all came from one sample that was sequenced in a study of regulatory T cells in long-lasting Graves disease. HTBI primers from iRepertoire and Arm-PCR of CDR3 regions yielded the TCR beta libraries. A single record per CDR3 protein comes from TCRdb applying MiXCR to the multiplex PCR reads. This sample has around 500,000 distinct CDR3 sequences, with around 21% found just once. Time point in this sample: persistent/refractory GD, antithyroid drugs over 5 years with positive TRAb. Making the TCR library involved RNA that had been extracted from PBMCs. The starting material was peripheral blood mononuclear cells (PBMCs), obtained when the disease was refractory, from a patient treated with antithyroid drugs. The receptors stem from a female donor with Graves disease.

Ten or more counts support this clonotype. The V gene is TRBV7-9, the J gene TRBJ1-4; D is perhaps TRBD1 (6 bases). Per germline, CDR1 SEHNR and CDR2 FQNEAQ (reference sequence). V was pared by 2 bases and J by 3 bases, with 7 bases between. CDR3 length: 14 residues. CDR3 residues: CASSLRTANEKLFF. The CDR3, as DNA: TGTGCCAGCAGCTTAAGGACAGCTAATGAAAAACTGTTTTTT. Together with reference TRBV7-9 and TRBJ1-4, the CDR3 gives the full variable domain: DTGVSQNPRHKITKRGQNVTFRCDPISEHNRLYWYRQTLGQGPEFLTYFQNEAQLEKSRLLSDRFSAERPKGSFSTLEIQRTEQGDSAMYLCASSLRTANEKLFFGSGTQLSVL.

Only a few counts were recorded for this clonotype. V usage is TRBV3-1 and J usage is TRBJ2-2; D is perhaps TRBD1 (5 bases). Trimming removed 1 base from V and 0 bases from J, with 15 bases in between. CDR3 size: 18 residues. Germline V gene sequence: CDR1 LGHDT, CDR2 YNNKEL (reference sequence). CDR3 in amino acids: CASSQGMTVDPNTGELFF. The CDR3 DNA sequence: TGTGCCAGCAGCCAAGGCATGACAGTTGATCCGAACACCGGGGAGCTGTTTTTT.

This clonotype was picked up many times. This chain connects TRBV9 to TRBJ2-7; D is possibly TRBD2 (6 bases). Germline V gives CDR1 SGDLS, CDR2 YYNGEE. CDR3 length equals 13 residues. Trimming cost V 0 bases and J 3 bases, with 7 bases left between them. Written as DNA, the CDR3 is TGTGCCAGCAGCGTAGGCGGGAACTACGAGCAGTACTTC. Protein sequence: CASSVGGNYEQYF.

This clonotype came up a few times. V and J are TRBV5-6 and TRBJ1-1; 7 nucleotides match TRBD1. Germline trimming cut 1 base from V and 3 bases from J; bases unmatched to any gene: 3. The CDR3 runs to 14 residues. Germline V CDR1 and CDR2: SGHDT, YYEEEE. In DNA, the CDR3 is TGTGCCAGCAGCTTGACCGGACAGGACACTGAAGCTTTCTTT. Translation gives CASSLTGQDTEAFF.

The CDR3 DNA is TGCGCCAGCAGCTTGGTAGGACTAGCGGGACAGACAGATACGCAGTATTTT. Translation: CASSLVGLAGQTDTQYF. This chain connects TRBV5-1 to TRBJ2-3, with TRBD2 identical over 12 bases. This CDR3 is 17 amino acids long. The V gene end was trimmed by 0 bases and the J gene end by 3 bases; junction bases not matched to a gene: 5. Germline lookup yields CDR1 SGHRS and CDR2 YFSETQ.

The genes are TRBV6-2 or TRBV6-3 and TRBJ2-2, with TRBD1 identical over 8 bases. Germline V gives CDR1 MNHEY, CDR2 SVGEGT. Germline trimming cut 9 bases from V and 4 bases from J; bases unmatched to any gene: 4. CDR3 length: 13 residues. For the CDR3, the DNA is TGTGCCAGTGGACAGGGAAGCACCGGGGAGCTGTTTTTT. Protein product: CASGQGSTGELFF.